This T cell receptor (beta chain) was documented in a study of shared clonotypes between healthy human individuals. V trimming: 2 bases; J trimming: 6 bases; junction bases outside the gene matches: 3. The CDR3 has 14 residues. CDR1 is MNHEY and CDR2 is SMNVEV in the germline V gene (reference sequence). In the naive CD8 group, cells lacked CD45RO and were positively selected for CCR7, so terminally differentiated effector memory CD45RA+ cells were left out. Sequencing used immunoSEQ multiplex PCR; TCRdb keeps in-frame clones, though not all of them. The sample includes about 580,000 clones, 98% of them seen just once.

The clonotype originates from a man aged 25-45 years in good health. What was sequenced was naive CD8+ T cells sorted from blood. This sequence joins TRBV27 and TRBJ2-1; TRBD2 matches at 8 bases. Here the CDR3 reads CASSLKTSGNEQFF. The CDR3 nucleotides read TGTGCCAGCAGTTTAAAAACTAGCGGCAATGAGCAGTTCTTC.